A single sample is the source of the 27 T cell receptor beta chains below, sequenced in a study of blood T cell repertoires in COVID-19. This table comes from immunoSEQ multiplex PCR, and its TCRdb copy is limited to in-frame clones, with some not included. Of under 200,000 clones listed, 82% are singletons. The sample consisted of peripheral blood. These TCRs come from a woman aged 25 to 39 with acute or convalescent COVID-19.

The chain links TRBV24-1 to TRBJ2-5; TRBD1 agrees at 9 bases. Germline lookup yields CDR1 KGHDR and CDR2 SFDVKD. Losses at the gene ends were 3 bases for V and 2 bases for J; bases not matched to a gene: 6. This CDR3 region has 16 residues. The CDR3 DNA reads as TGTGCCACCAGTGATGAAACCGGGACAGGGCAAGAGACCCAGTACTTC. Protein: CATSDETGTGQETQYF.

The rearrangement uses TRBV6-2 or TRBV6-3 and TRBJ2-2, with D possibly TRBD1 on 6 matching bases. Germline lookup yields CDR1 MNHEY and CDR2 SVGEGT. Trimming removed 2 bases at V and 8 bases at J, with 27 bases between. The CDR3 runs 19 residues. This CDR3 is CASSYPRFPRDTRWGELFF. CDR3 nucleotide sequence: TGTGCCAGCAGTTACCCGCGATTTCCTCGGGACACCAGATGGGGGGAGCTGTTTTTT.

The chain uses TRBV5-1 and TRBJ1-1, with a weak D call TRBD1 (5 bases). The CDR3 runs 16 residues. Germline loops: CDR1 SGHRS, CDR2 YFSETQ. V was clipped by 2 bases and J by 4 bases, with 18 bases between them. The DNA of the CDR3 is TGCGCCAGCAGCTTAACCCAGGGACCCGGGGGCACTGAAGCTTTCTTT. Translated, it gives CASSLTQGPGGTEAFF.

This chain joins TRBV7-8 and TRBJ1-4; 11 nucleotides match TRBD1. CDR3 length: 16 residues. The germline V gene encodes CDR1 SGHVS and CDR2 FQNEAQ. V lost 5 bases and J lost 4; bases outside the gene matches: 6. The CDR3 spells CASSPGTGGYNEKLFF. The CDR3 DNA reads as TGTGCCAGCAGCCCGGGGACAGGGGGTTATAATGAAAAACTGTTTTTT.

This clone was seen only a few times. The chain carries TRBV7-9 and TRBJ2-1; 9 bases are a match to TRBD2. Germline loops: CDR1 SEHNR, CDR2 FQNEAQ (reference sequence). The CDR3 covers 15 residues. J lost 4 bases, V lost 2 bases, and 3 bases had no gene match. CDR3 sequence reads: CASSLRLAGYNEQFF. In DNA, the CDR3 is TGTGCCAGCAGCTTACGGCTAGCGGGATACAATGAGCAGTTCTTC.

The gene calls are TRBV30 and TRBJ1-1, with D possibly being TRBD1 (6 bases). The V end was cut by 5 bases, the J end by 3 bases, with 13 bases between. Germline V gene sequence: CDR1 GTSNPN, CDR2 SVGIG (reference sequence). The length of the CDR3 is 13 residues. The CDR3 is CAWGDIGYTEAFF. CDR3 coding DNA: TGTGCCTGGGGGGACATAGGGTACACTGAAGCTTTCTTT.

The genes are TRBV3-1 (or the pseudogene TRBV3-2) and TRBJ2-1; 10 nucleotides agree with TRBD2. The V and J ends lost 1 base and 0 bases, in that order; junction bases with no gene match: 6. Germline values: CDR1 LGHDT, CDR2 YNNKEL (reference sequence). The CDR3 is 18 amino acids. CDR3 DNA sequence: TGTGCCAGCAGCCAAGGTCCTAGCGGGAGTGGCTCCTACAATGAGCAGTTCTTC. Translating gives CASSQGPSGSGSYNEQFF.

This rearrangement joins TRBV7-2 to TRBJ1-2; D is ambiguous. Germline assignment: CDR1 SGHTA and CDR2 FQGNSA. The CDR3 has 15 residues. V lost 0 bases and J lost 8, with 16 bases in between. CDR3 amino acids: CASSLAPGAADGYTF. CDR3 in DNA: TGTGCCAGCAGCTTAGCTCCGGGAGCGGCGGACGGCTACACCTTC. Combining the CDR3 with reference TRBV7-2 and TRBJ1-2 gives the whole variable domain GAGVSQSPSNKVTEKGKDVELRCDPISGHTALYWYRQSLGQGLEFLIYFQGNSAPDKSGLPSDRFSAERTGGSVSTLTIQRTQQEDSAVYLCASSLAPGAADGYTFGSGTRLTVV.

The chain employs TRBV5-1 and TRBJ1-6; 8 positions agree with TRBD1. V trimming: 4 bases; J trimming: 8 bases; junction bases outside the gene matches: 5. This CDR3 is built from 14 residues. Looked up from germline, CDR1 is SGHRS and CDR2 is YFSETQ. The CDR3 sequence: CASSLTGGDSPLHF. In DNA, the CDR3 is TGCGCCAGCAGCCTAACAGGGGGTGATTCACCCCTCCACTTT.

A note on this clone: An end of the junction differs from the germline gene, which may be a read error. V is TRBV4-2 and J is TRBJ2-3; 8 positions agree with TRBD2. This CDR3 is built from 16 residues. CDR1 is LGHNA and CDR2 is YNFKEQ in the germline V gene. CDR3 in amino acids: CASSEEPGLGSDTQYF. The CDR3 DNA reads TGTGCCAGCAGCGAAGAACCGGGACTAGGCTCGGATACGCAGTATTTT.

This clone was counted a single time. The CDR3 is CASTSRGLRRPGYTF. As DNA, the CDR3 is TGTGCCAGCACATCGCGGGGACTGAGACGGCCCGGCTACACCTTC. This chain connects TRBV28 to TRBJ1-2; tentative D call: TRBD1 (5 bases). Germline-derived CDR1 and CDR2 are MDHEN and SYDVKM. The V gene lost 7 bases and the J gene lost 8 bases, with 23 bases spanning the gap. The CDR3 covers 15 residues.

This chain uses TRBV15 with TRBJ2-7; 8 bases align to TRBD2. Germline CDR1 LNHNV, CDR2 YYDKDF (reference sequence). V was pared by 0 bases and J by 0 bases, with 7 bases of the junction left unmatched. This CDR3 is built from 17 residues. DNA for the CDR3: TGTGCCACCAGCAGAGATTTTGCGGGACTAGACTCCTACGAGCAGTACTTC. It translates to CATSRDFAGLDSYEQYF. Full variable domain (remainder filled in from reference TRBV15 and TRBJ2-7): DAMVIQNPRYQVTQFGKPVTLSCSQTLNHNVMYWYQQKSSQAPKLLFHYYDKDFNNEADTPDNFQSRRPNTSFCFLDIRSPGLGDTAMYLCATSRDFAGLDSYEQYFGPGTRLTVT.

The rearrangement links TRBV28 to TRBJ2-7, with D tentatively TRBD2 (6 bases). There are 20 residues in the CDR3. Per germline, CDR1 MDHEN and CDR2 SYDVKM. V dropped 3 bases and J dropped 4 bases, with 31 bases sitting between them. The DNA for the CDR3 is TGTGCCAGCAGTTTCCCTTTAGTCTGGCCAACCGGGACTGGGGAGTACGAGCAGTACTTC. Protein: CASSFPLVWPTGTGEYEQYF.

The chain uses TRBV12-3 or TRBV12-4 and TRBJ1-1; no clear D. The ends were cut back, 6 bases at V and 2 bases at J, with 10 bases in the middle. This CDR3 contains 13 residues. The CDR3 DNA sequence: TGTGCCAGCAGACTTGGGAGAAACACTGAAGCTTTCTTT. As protein: CASRLGRNTEAFF.

The rearrangement uses TRBV4-1 and TRBJ2-1; maybe TRBD2 (6 bases). The length of the CDR3 is 16 residues. V shed 0 bases and J shed 5 bases, with 14 bases lying between them. The germline gives CDR1 MGHRA, CDR2 YSYEKL. CDR3 nucleotides: TGCGCCAGCAGCCAAGATCGCGGGACGAGACACAATGAGCAGTTCTTC. This gives the protein CASSQDRGTRHNEQFF.

The chain couples TRBV19 to TRBJ1-2; 10 nucleotides match TRBD1. Germline loops: CDR1 LNHDA, CDR2 SQIVND (reference sequence). With V trimmed by 5 bases and J by 5 bases, 8 bases remained unmatched. The CDR3 length is 15 residues. The CDR3: CASSLGQGFEYGYTF. CDR3 sequence (DNA): TGTGCCAGTAGTCTGGGACAGGGGTTCGAGTATGGCTACACCTTC.

This clone was detected once. The rearrangement joins TRBV6-5 to TRBJ2-3; no definite D call. The CDR3 extends over 14 amino acids. Germline V gene data show CDR1 as MNHEY and CDR2 as SVGAGI. V lost 0 bases and J 0 bases, leaving 4 bases between the germline ends. CDR3 nucleotide sequence: TGTGCCAGCAGTTACTCGGGCAGCACAGATACGCAGTATTTT. It specifies CASSYSGSTDTQYF.

The CDR3 coding sequence is TGTGCCAGTAGCCCCAGGTTAGGAACAGGCACAGATACGCAGTATTTT. This codes for CASSPRLGTGTDTQYF. The rearrangement uses TRBV19 and TRBJ2-3; D not resolved. V shed 6 bases and J shed 1 base, with 17 bases lying between them. Germline lookup yields CDR1 LNHDA and CDR2 SQIVND (reference sequence). The CDR3 totals 16 residues.

As to this clone: The sample has other DNA sequences that encode this CDR3 too. The J gene is TRBJ2-2, the V gene TRBV7-3, with D possibly being TRBD2 (5 bases). The V and J ends lost 2 bases and 7 bases respectively, with 17 bases between them. This CDR3 is 16 amino acids long. Germline CDR1 SGHTA, CDR2 FQGTGA. The CDR3 DNA sequence: TGTGCCAGCAGCTTAGTGGGCTCCCTTGAGGGCGGGGAGCTGTTTTTT. It yields the protein CASSLVGSLEGGELFF.

This clone showed up just a few times. The chain is built from TRBV6-1 and TRBJ2-1, with unresolved D. The V and J ends lost 3 bases and 5 bases respectively, with 5 bases between them. CDR3 size: 12 residues. In germline, CDR1 is MNHNS, CDR2 SASEGT. Here the CDR3 reads CASSDTHNEQFF. DNA of the CDR3: TGTGCCAGCAGTGACACACACAATGAGCAGTTCTTC.

The chain uses TRBV9 and TRBJ2-1; D perhaps matches TRBD2 (6 bases). This CDR3 spans 16 amino acids. CDR1 and CDR2 (germline): SGDLS, YYNGEE. The V end lost 0 bases, the J end lost 0 bases, and 10 bases lay between the germline ends. CDR3 nucleotide sequence: TGTGCCAGCAGCGTAGAGGCCGGGGGCTCCTACAATGAGCAGTTCTTC. This codes for CASSVEAGGSYNEQFF.

The genes are TRBV6-2 or TRBV6-3 and TRBJ2-1; 13 bases agree with TRBD2. The CDR3 runs 17 residues. Germline CDR1 reads MNHEY; CDR2 reads SVGEGT. V dropped 4 bases and J dropped 9; count of bases not matched to a gene: 12. The CDR3, as DNA: TGTGCCAGCAGTTTGAACCAACTAGCGGGAGGGCCTGGTGAGCAGTTCTTC. Residues: CASSLNQLAGGPGEQFF.

V gene TRBV3-1 (or the pseudogene TRBV3-2) combines with J gene TRBJ1-6; D call uncertain. The V end was cut by 5 bases, the J end by 5 bases, with 13 bases between. Germline V gene lookup returns CDR1 LGHDT and CDR2 YNNKEL (reference sequence). This CDR3 region has 15 residues. The CDR3 loop is CASSSDGRDNSPLHF. DNA of the CDR3: TGTGCCAGCAGCTCCGACGGGAGGGATAATTCACCCCTCCACTTT.

The V call is TRBV7-6, the J call TRBJ2-1; D remains unclear. The CDR3 totals 16 residues. Germline V CDR1 and CDR2: SGHVS, FNYEAQ. Trimming removed 5 bases from V and 9 bases from J, with 23 bases in between. Written as DNA, the CDR3 is TGTGCCAGCAGCCCCGAAGTGAGCGTCCCATTGGGTGAGCAGTTCTTC. Translated: CASSPEVSVPLGEQFF.

This clone has just a few counts. The rearrangement links TRBV4-2 to TRBJ1-1, with unresolved D. The length of the CDR3 is 13 residues. Looked up from germline, CDR1 is LGHNA and CDR2 is YNFKEQ. Trimming left V 4 bases short and J 3 bases short, with 9 bases between. CDR3 loop: CASSPARDTEAFF. In DNA, the CDR3 is TGTGCCAGCAGCCCAGCGCGGGACACTGAAGCTTTCTTT.

This chain connects TRBV28 to TRBJ2-5, with 9 bases fitting TRBD2. The ends lost 2 bases at V and 0 bases at J; junction bases unmatched: 1. CDR3 size: 15 residues. Germline loops: CDR1 MDHEN, CDR2 SYDVKM. CDR3 coding DNA: TGTGCCAGCAGTTTAGCTAGCGGGAACCAAGAGACCCAGTACTTC. It is translated as CASSLASGNQETQYF.

The chain is built from TRBV5-1 and TRBJ1-2; D is unresolved. The germline V gene encodes CDR1 SGHRS and CDR2 YFSETQ. This CDR3 comprises 15 residues. Between the trimmed V and J ends, which lost 0 bases and 2 bases, there was a span of 11 bases. CDR3 loop: CASSLAPTQNYGYTF. The CDR3 DNA sequence: TGCGCCAGCAGCTTGGCACCAACCCAGAACTATGGCTACACCTTC.